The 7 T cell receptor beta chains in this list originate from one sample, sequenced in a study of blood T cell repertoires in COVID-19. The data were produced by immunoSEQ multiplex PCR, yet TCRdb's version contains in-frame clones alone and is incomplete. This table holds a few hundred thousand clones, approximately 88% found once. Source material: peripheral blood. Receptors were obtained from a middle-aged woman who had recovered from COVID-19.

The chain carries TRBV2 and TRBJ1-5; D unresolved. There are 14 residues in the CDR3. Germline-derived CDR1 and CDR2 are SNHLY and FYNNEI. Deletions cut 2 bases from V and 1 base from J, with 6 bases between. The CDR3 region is CASSEFQSNQPQHF. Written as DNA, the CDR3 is TGTGCCAGCAGTGAATTTCAGAGCAATCAGCCCCAGCATTTT.

The CDR3 here is CASSDSAVEGGLHQPQHF. Here the CDR3 DNA reads TGTGCCAGCAGTGACTCGGCGGTCGAGGGGGGGTTACATCAGCCCCAGCATTTT. The chain uses TRBV6-4 and TRBJ1-5; tentatively, D is TRBD1 (6 bases). The ends were cut back, 0 bases at V and 5 bases at J, with 20 bases in the middle. The CDR3 is 18 amino acids. Germline V gives CDR1 MRHNA, CDR2 SNTAGT.

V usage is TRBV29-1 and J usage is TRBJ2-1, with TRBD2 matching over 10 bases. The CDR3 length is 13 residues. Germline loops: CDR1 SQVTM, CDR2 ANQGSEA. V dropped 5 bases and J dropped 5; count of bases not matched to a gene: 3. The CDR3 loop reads CSVLLAGNNEQFF. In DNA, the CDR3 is TGCAGCGTTCTACTAGCGGGGAACAATGAGCAGTTCTTC.

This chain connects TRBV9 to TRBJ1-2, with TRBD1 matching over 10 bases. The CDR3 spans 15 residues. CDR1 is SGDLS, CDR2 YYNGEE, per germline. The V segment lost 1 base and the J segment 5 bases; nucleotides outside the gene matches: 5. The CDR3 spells CASSVLGTGVYGYTF. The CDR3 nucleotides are TGTGCCAGCAGCGTATTGGGGACAGGGGTTTATGGCTACACCTTC.

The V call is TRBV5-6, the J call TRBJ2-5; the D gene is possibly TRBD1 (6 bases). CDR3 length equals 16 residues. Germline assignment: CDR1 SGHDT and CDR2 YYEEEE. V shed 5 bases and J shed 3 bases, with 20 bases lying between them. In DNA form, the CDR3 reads TGTGCCAGCAGACAATTGTATTCCGACAGGAAAGAGACCCAGTACTTC. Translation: CASRQLYSDRKETQYF.

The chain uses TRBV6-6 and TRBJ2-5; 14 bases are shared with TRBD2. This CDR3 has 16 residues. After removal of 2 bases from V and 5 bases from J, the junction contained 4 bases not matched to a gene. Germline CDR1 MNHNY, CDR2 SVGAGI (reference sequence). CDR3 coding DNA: TGTGCCAGCAGTTACGGGACTAGCGGGAGTGGGGAGACCCAGTACTTC. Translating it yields CASSYGTSGSGETQYF.

The CDR3, as DNA: TGTGCCAGCAGTTACGAGGGTAGCTCTGGAAACACCATATATTTT. Residues: CASSYEGSSGNTIYF. This chain links TRBV6-5 with TRBJ1-3, with D unclear. The V end was cut by 2 bases, the J end by 0 bases, with 8 bases between. The CDR3 contains 15 residues. Germline CDR1 and CDR2: MNHEY and SVGAGI.